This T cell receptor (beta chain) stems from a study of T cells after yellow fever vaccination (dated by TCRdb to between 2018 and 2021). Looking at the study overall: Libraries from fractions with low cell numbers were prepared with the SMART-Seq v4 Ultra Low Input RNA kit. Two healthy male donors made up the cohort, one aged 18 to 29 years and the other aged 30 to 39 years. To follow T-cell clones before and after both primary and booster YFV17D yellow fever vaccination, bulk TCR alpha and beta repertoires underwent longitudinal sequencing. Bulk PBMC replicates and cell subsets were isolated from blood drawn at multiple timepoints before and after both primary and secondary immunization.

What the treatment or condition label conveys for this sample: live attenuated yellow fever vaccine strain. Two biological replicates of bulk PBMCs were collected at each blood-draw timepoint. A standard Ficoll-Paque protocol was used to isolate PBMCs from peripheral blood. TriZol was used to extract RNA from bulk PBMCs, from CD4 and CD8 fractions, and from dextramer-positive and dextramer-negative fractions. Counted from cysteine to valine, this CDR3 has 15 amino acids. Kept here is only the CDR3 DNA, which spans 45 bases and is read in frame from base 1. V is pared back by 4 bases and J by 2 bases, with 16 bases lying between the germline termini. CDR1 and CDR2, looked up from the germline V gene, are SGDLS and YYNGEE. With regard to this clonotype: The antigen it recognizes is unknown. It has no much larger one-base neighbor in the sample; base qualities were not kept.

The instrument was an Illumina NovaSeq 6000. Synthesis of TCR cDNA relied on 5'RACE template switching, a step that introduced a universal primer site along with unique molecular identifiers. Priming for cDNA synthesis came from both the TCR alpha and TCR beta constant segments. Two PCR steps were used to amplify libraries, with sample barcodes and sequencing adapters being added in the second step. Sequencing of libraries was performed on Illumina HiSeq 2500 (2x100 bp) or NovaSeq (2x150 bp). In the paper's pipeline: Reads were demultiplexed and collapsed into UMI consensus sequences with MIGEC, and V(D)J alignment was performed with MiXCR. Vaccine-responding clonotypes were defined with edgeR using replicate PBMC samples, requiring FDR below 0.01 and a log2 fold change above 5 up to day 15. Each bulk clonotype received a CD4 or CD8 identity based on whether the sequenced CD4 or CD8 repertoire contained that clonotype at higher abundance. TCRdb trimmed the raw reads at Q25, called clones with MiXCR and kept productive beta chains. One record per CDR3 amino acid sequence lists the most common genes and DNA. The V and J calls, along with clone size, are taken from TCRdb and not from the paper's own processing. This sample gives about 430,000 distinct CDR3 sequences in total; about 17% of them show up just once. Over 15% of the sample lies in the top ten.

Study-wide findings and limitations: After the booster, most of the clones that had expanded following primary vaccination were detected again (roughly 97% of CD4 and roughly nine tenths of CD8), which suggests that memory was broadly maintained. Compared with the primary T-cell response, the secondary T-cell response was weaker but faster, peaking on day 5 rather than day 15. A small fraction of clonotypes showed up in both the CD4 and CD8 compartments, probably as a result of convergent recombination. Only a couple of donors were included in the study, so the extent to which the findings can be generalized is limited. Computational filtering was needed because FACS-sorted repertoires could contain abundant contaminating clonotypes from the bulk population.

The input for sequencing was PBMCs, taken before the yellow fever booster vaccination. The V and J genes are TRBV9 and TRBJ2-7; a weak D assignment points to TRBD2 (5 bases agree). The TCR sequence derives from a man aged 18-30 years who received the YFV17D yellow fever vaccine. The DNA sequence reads TGTGCCAGCAGCCCGGGATTGCTTCGCCCCTACGAGCAGTACGTC. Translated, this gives CASSPGLLRPYEQYV.